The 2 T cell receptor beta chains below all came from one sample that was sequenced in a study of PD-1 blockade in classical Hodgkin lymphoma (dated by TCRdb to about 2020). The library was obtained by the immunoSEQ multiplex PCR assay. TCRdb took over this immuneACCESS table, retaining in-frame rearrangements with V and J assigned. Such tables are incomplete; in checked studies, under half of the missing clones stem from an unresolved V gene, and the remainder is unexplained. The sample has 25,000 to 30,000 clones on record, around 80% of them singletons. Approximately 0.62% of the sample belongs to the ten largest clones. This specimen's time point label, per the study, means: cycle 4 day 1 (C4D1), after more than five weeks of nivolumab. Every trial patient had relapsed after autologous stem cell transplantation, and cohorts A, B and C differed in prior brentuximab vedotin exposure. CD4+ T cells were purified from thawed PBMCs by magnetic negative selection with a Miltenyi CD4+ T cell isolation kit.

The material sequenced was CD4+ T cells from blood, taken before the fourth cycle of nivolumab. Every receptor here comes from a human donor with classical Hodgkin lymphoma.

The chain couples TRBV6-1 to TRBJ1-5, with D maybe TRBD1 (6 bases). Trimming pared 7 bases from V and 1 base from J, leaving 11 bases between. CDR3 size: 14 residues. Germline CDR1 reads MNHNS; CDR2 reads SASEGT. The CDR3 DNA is TGTGCCAGCAAAACCGGGACAAGCAATCAGCCCCAGCATTTT. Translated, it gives CASKTGTSNQPQHF.

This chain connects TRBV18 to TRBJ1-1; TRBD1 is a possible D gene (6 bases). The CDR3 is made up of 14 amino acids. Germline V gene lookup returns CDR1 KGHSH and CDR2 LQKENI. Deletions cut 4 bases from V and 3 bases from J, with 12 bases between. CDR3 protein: CASSRTDSYTEAFF. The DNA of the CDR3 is TGTGCCAGCTCACGGACGGACAGTTACACTGAAGCTTTCTTT.